This T cell receptor beta chain was sequenced in a study of T cell repertoires in cytomegalovirus infection. About the study: Public TCR beta signatures indicated both CMV infection and matching HLA type.

Germline V CDR1 and CDR2: MDHEN, SYDVKM. This CDR3 has 18 residues. The V gene end was trimmed by 3 bases and the J gene end by 0 bases; junction bases not matched to a gene: 8. Study-level findings and limits: HLA-C-restricted TCR beta clonotypes specific for CMV led the ex vivo response. Identification of carriers of CMV plus the relevant HLA was performed using cumulative public TCR beta family frequency.

This clonotype was picked up many times. As yet, its antigen is unknown. TCRdb used MiXCR to reprocess the reads, holding one entry per CDR3 protein. The sample has around 130,000 distinct CDR3 sequences; roughly 9% are singletons. The chain has TRBV28 and TRBJ1-3; 10 bases fit TRBD1. The TCR comes from a human donor in good health (CMV status not recorded). Some clones in this sample may be carry-over from other donors' samples. The sample comprised PBMCs. The CDR3 protein is CASSLAWDRGPSGNTIYF. The CDR3 DNA sequence: TGTGCCAGCAGTTTGGCTTGGGACAGGGGTCCCTCTGGAAACACCATATATTTT. Supplemented by reference TRBV28 and TRBJ1-3, the full variable domain reads DVKVTQSSRYLVKRTGEKVFLECVQDMDHENMFWYRQDPGLGLRLIYFSYDVKMKEKGDIPEGYSVSREKKERFSLILESASTNQTSMYLCASSLAWDRGPSGNTIYFGEGSWLTVV.